This T cell receptor beta chain was captured in a study of blood T cell repertoires in COVID-19. Study background: Acute-phase and convalescent COVID-19 samples originated in the United States, Italy and Spain. The analysed material was cDNA or gDNA that came from T cells, B-cell-depleted T cells, or PBMCs.

As processed by the authors: By means of reference gene primer amplification, nucleated cell counts were estimated. Libraries were prepared by immunoSEQ multiplex PCR; TCRdb keeps only in-frame clonotypes and omits some of them. For V, J and clone size, that table is used; D and trimming come from the DNA. The data contain some 380,000 clones, almost 90% of them singletons. Sequencing used peripheral blood. The clonotype originates from a man aged 18 to 29 with active or convalescent COVID-19.

The CDR3 DNA follows: TGCAGCGTTGGGGGACAGACGAACACTGAAGCTTTCTTT. Residues: CSVGGQTNTEAFF. The V call is TRBV29-1, the J call TRBJ1-1, with 7 bases identical to TRBD1. The CDR3 is 13 residues long. Germline V gene lookup returns CDR1 SQVTM and CDR2 ANQGSEA. Trimming cost V 4 bases and J 1 base; bases outside gene matches: 3. The full variable domain, completed using reference TRBV29-1 and TRBJ1-1, is SAVISQKPSRDICQRGTSLTIQCQVDSQVTMMFWYRQQPGQSLTLIATANQGSEATYESGFVIDKFPISRPNLTFSTLTVSNMSPEDSSIYLCSVGGQTNTEAFFGQGTRLTVV.